This passage covers 4 T cell receptor beta chains from one sample sequenced in a study of blood T cells in healthy people across ages. A J-beta primer mix and a sample-barcoded 5' primer were used in a second PCR of roughly 6 to 11 cycles. In TCRdb, the 5' RACE reads were re-called with MiXCR into one record per CDR3 protein. The sample lists 1.6 million or so distinct CDR3 sequences, roughly 30% occurring once. Sequenced input: blood. Source of these receptors: a woman in her twenties or thirties in good health.

Turning to this clonotype: One junction end disagrees with the germline gene, perhaps due to a read error. This sequence joins TRBV20-1 and TRBJ2-7; TRBD1 agrees at 7 bases. This CDR3 comprises 13 residues. Germline values: CDR1 DFQATT, CDR2 SNEGSKA (reference sequence). Written as DNA, the CDR3 is TGCAGTGCTATCCCCGGGACAGCCTACGAGCAGCACTTC. Its protein is CSAIPGTAYEQHF.

V is TRBV20-1 and J is TRBJ2-2; unclear D gene. The CDR3 is 15 residues long. The germline V and J ends were trimmed by 6 bases and 1 base, with 15 bases remaining between them. Germline CDR1 is DFQATT and CDR2 is SNEGSKA (reference sequence). CDR3 sequence (DNA): TGCAGTGCCCCCCGAAGGGCCATGAACACCGGGGAGCTGTTTTTT. This translates into CSAPRRAMNTGELFF.

This clonotype came up a few times. This chain links TRBV10-3 with TRBJ1-5; no reliable D call. Trimming stripped 2 bases from V and 4 bases from J, with 6 bases between. CDR1 ENHRY and CDR2 SYGVKD come from the germline V gene. The CDR3 covers 13 residues. As DNA, the CDR3 is TGTGCCATCAGTGAGCCCGGGAATCAGCCCCAGCATTTT. Amino acid sequence: CAISEPGNQPQHF.

This clonotype was detected only a few times. The J gene is TRBJ2-3, the V gene TRBV5-1; TRBD2 agrees at 9 bases. Germline V gives CDR1 SGHRS, CDR2 YFSETQ. Trimming at V came to 0 bases and at J to 2 bases, leaving 13 bases not matched to a gene. The CDR3 extends over 19 amino acids. The CDR3 DNA sequence: TGCGCCAGCAGCTTGGCAGTGGTGGCGGGAGGGCCACCCACAGATACGCAGTATTTT. This translates into CASSLAVVAGGPPTDTQYF.